The 30 T cell receptor beta chains below all came from one sample that was sequenced in a study of shared clonotypes between healthy human individuals. Generated by immunoSEQ multiplex PCR, the TCRdb table keeps only in-frame clones and is missing some. The sample holds millions of clones, 95% seen once. Sequenced input: naive CD4+ T cells sorted from blood. Subset defined: CD45RA+ positively selected. All receptors come from a man between 18 and 35 years old in good health.

The V call is TRBV7-3, the J call TRBJ2-7; 10 bases align to TRBD2. CDR3 length equals 15 residues. V lost 3 bases to trimming and J lost 6 bases; unmatched junction nucleotides: 8. Germline values: CDR1 SGHTA, CDR2 FQGTGA. CDR3 sequence: CASSFEGTSAREQYF. The CDR3 DNA reads TGTGCCAGCAGCTTCGAAGGGACTAGCGCCCGCGAGCAGTACTTC.

This sequence joins TRBV29-1 and TRBJ2-5, with a weak D call TRBD2 (7 bases). The V end lost 7 bases, the J end lost 3 bases, and 12 bases lay between the germline ends. Germline V gives CDR1 SQVTM, CDR2 ANQGSEA. This CDR3 comprises 12 residues. CDR3 in amino acids: CSAEGGKETQYF. CDR3 nucleotide sequence: TGCAGCGCTGAGGGGGGGAAAGAGACCCAGTACTTC.

The chain is built from TRBV30 and TRBJ2-5; 7 bases are shared with TRBD2. Looked up from germline, CDR1 is GTSNPN and CDR2 is SVGIG (reference sequence). V shed 5 bases, J shed 3 bases, and the junction held 0 bases outside the gene matches. The CDR3 sequence is 11 residues long. The CDR3 loop is CAWGLEETQYF. CDR3 nucleotide sequence: TGTGCCTGGGGACTAGAAGAGACCCAGTACTTC.

This clone appeared once. The genes are TRBV10-3 and TRBJ1-2; D not resolved. Germline CDR1 reads ENHRY; CDR2 reads SYGVKD. The V end was cut by 4 bases, the J end by 7 bases, with 7 bases between. The CDR3 spans 11 residues. CDR3 sequence: CAISGGVGYTF. The CDR3 DNA follows: TGTGCCATCAGTGGCGGGGTTGGCTACACCTTC.

This clone was seen only once. This chain uses TRBV2 with TRBJ2-7; D not certain. Between the trimmed V and J ends, which lost 1 base and 3 bases, there was a span of 13 bases. Per the germline V gene, CDR1 is SNHLY and CDR2 is FYNNEI. This CDR3 comprises 15 residues. The CDR3 bases are TGTGCCAGCAGTGAAGTCCCAGGCGCCTACTACGAGCAGTACTTC. This sequence encodes CASSEVPGAYYEQYF. Supplemented by reference TRBV2 and TRBJ2-7, the full variable domain reads EPEVTQTPSHQVTQMGQEVILRCVPISNHLYFYWYRQILGQKVEFLVSFYNNEISEKSEIFDDQFSVERPDGSNFTLKIRSTKLEDSAMYFCASSEVPGAYYEQYFGPGTRLTVT.

The J gene is TRBJ1-2, the V gene TRBV4-1; maybe TRBD1 (6 bases). Germline V lookup: CDR1 MGHRA, CDR2 YSYEKL. V lost 5 bases and J lost 8, with 18 bases in between. CDR3 length: 14 residues. DNA for the CDR3: TGCGCCAGCAGCTCCAGGCGGGGGACACGAGGCTACACCTTC. Encoded protein: CASSSRRGTRGYTF.

As regards this clone: Other DNA sequences from this sample encode an identical CDR3 as well. V usage is TRBV20-1 and J usage is TRBJ1-2; D is ambiguous. CDR3 length equals 11 residues. Per the germline V gene, CDR1 is DFQATT and CDR2 is SNEGSKA (reference sequence). The V end lost 3 bases, the J end lost 3 bases, and 5 bases lay between the germline ends. CDR3 DNA sequence: TGCAGTGCTAGGGTAGACTATGGCTACACCTTC. Residues: CSARVDYGYTF.

The gene calls are TRBV6-5 and TRBJ2-6; TRBD1 might be the D (6 bases). V shed 6 bases and J shed 0 bases, with 9 bases lying between them. The germline CDR1 and CDR2 sequences are MNHEY and SVGAGI. This CDR3 is 15 amino acids long. The CDR3 DNA is TGTGCCAGCAGACGGACAGACTCTGGGGCCAACGTCCTGACTTTC. Translated, it gives CASRRTDSGANVLTF.

The chain has TRBV19 and TRBJ1-6, with D perhaps matching TRBD1 (6 bases). V gave up 7 bases and J gave up 7 bases, with 17 bases separating them. The CDR3 totals 15 residues. In germline, CDR1 is LNHDA, CDR2 SQIVND (reference sequence). Here the CDR3 DNA reads TGTGCCAGTAAAGGGGGGGCGTTGGGGAATTCACCCCTCCACTTT. As protein: CASKGGALGNSPLHF.

This sequence joins TRBV9 and TRBJ1-6; a possible D gene is TRBD1 (5 bases). CDR1 and CDR2 (germline): SGDLS, YYNGEE. This CDR3 is 19 amino acids long. The V end lost 4 bases, the J end lost 0 bases, and 20 bases lay between the germline ends. DNA for the CDR3: TGTGCCAGCAGCCAAGGTGGGGCTATCAAAAGCTCCTATAATTCACCCCTCCACTTT. Translating it yields CASSQGGAIKSSYNSPLHF.

The chain links TRBV19 to TRBJ1-5, with D uncertain. Germline V gives CDR1 LNHDA, CDR2 SQIVND (reference sequence). The CDR3 spans 13 residues. V was shortened by 1 base and J by 4 bases, with 5 bases between the two germline ends. CDR3 bases: TGTGCCAGTAGTATAGGTCCAAATCAGCCCCAGCATTTT. Its translation: CASSIGPNQPQHF.

V and J are TRBV30 and TRBJ1-1, with D possibly TRBD1 on 5 matching bases. The V end was cut by 2 bases, the J end by 5 bases, with 18 bases between. The CDR3 consists of 15 residues. Germline V gene lookup returns CDR1 GTSNPN and CDR2 SVGIG (reference sequence). CDR3 loop: CAWSLLGGTSTEAFF. CDR3 bases: TGTGCCTGGAGTCTACTGGGGGGGACGTCGACTGAAGCTTTCTTT.

DNA for the CDR3: TGTGCCAGCAGTGGCCCGAATCAGCCCCAGCATTTT. Translation: CASSGPNQPQHF. V gene TRBV25-1 combines with J gene TRBJ1-5; D not resolved. This CDR3 has 12 amino acids. V lost 4 bases and J 4 bases, leaving 5 bases between the germline ends. The V gene's germline CDR1 is MGHDK and CDR2 SYGVNS.

This clone was detected only a few times. The chain uses TRBV7-9 and TRBJ2-1, with TRBD2 identical over 7 bases. Germline lookup yields CDR1 SEHNR and CDR2 FQNEAQ (reference sequence). CDR3 size: 17 residues. The junction had 20 bases not matched to a gene; V was cut back by 4 bases and J by 11 bases. The CDR3 DNA reads as TGTGCCAGCAGCTACCCCACCCGACTAGCTCTAACAATGAAGCAGTTCTTC. This gives the protein CASSYPTRLALTMKQFF.

This chain joins TRBV27 and TRBJ1-2; TRBD1 agrees at 9 bases. CDR1 and CDR2 from the germline V gene are MNHEY and SMNVEV (reference sequence). This CDR3 is 14 amino acids long. V shed 6 bases, J shed 5 bases, and the junction held 7 bases outside the gene matches. CDR3 amino acids: CASSPQGADYGYTF. The CDR3 DNA reads as TGTGCCAGCAGCCCACAGGGGGCGGATTATGGCTACACCTTC.

The chain has TRBV6-6 and TRBJ1-2, with D uncertain. The CDR3 covers 15 residues. The germline V gene encodes CDR1 MNHNY and CDR2 SVGAGI (reference sequence). V was trimmed by 0 bases and J by 0 bases, leaving 8 bases between them. The CDR3 DNA sequence: TGTGCCAGCAGTTACTCTTCAGCTTCTAACTATGGCTACACCTTC. Its translation: CASSYSSASNYGYTF.

This chain joins TRBV6-6 and TRBJ2-2; D assignment may be TRBD1 or TRBD2 (5 bases each). The CDR3 sequence is 13 residues long. V was clipped by 7 bases and J by 7 bases, with 13 bases between them. Germline values: CDR1 MNHNY, CDR2 SVGAGI (reference sequence). CDR3 amino acids: CASTTGRGGELFF. The CDR3 DNA follows: TGTGCCAGCACCACGGGGCGCGGCGGGGAGCTGTTTTTT.

This sequence joins TRBV2 and TRBJ1-4; D gene uncertain. From germline, CDR1 is SNHLY and CDR2 FYNNEI. Deletions cut 4 bases from V and 0 bases from J, with 6 bases between. CDR3 length equals 14 residues. CDR3 amino acids: CASSVVATNEKLFF. As DNA, the CDR3 is TGTGCCAGCAGTGTAGTTGCAACTAATGAAAAACTGTTTTTT.

The chain links TRBV5-6 to TRBJ1-2, with D unclear. The CDR3 consists of 16 residues. The germline CDR1 and CDR2 sequences are SGHDT and YYEEEE. Trimming took off 4 bases at V and 1 base at J, with 17 bases between the two ends. CDR3 loop: CASSTGHILNNYGYTF. The CDR3 region has the DNA TGTGCCAGCAGCACTGGCCATATTCTAAATAACTATGGCTACACCTTC.

This chain links TRBV6-1 with TRBJ2-7; 8 nucleotides match TRBD2. CDR3 length: 14 amino acids. Germline values: CDR1 MNHNS, CDR2 SASEGT. V lost 7 bases and J lost 7; bases outside the gene matches: 12. CDR3 region: CASTPSLGLVEQYF. In nucleotides, the CDR3 is TGTGCCAGCACTCCTTCTCTGGGACTAGTGGAGCAGTACTTC.

V and J are TRBV19 and TRBJ2-3, with 9 bases matching TRBD1. Trimming at V came to 5 bases and at J to 7 bases, leaving 10 bases not matched to a gene. Germline CDR1 and CDR2: LNHDA and SQIVND (reference sequence). CDR3 size: 15 residues. CDR3 amino acids: CASSAIGTGRNTQYF. CDR3 nucleotide sequence: TGTGCCAGTAGTGCTATTGGGACAGGGAGAAATACGCAGTATTTT.

V is TRBV7-8 and J is TRBJ2-4; D possibly corresponds to TRBD2 (5 bases). V was pared by 2 bases and J by 7 bases, with 12 bases between. Germline lookup yields CDR1 SGHVS and CDR2 FQNEAQ. This CDR3 is 14 amino acids long. CDR3 protein: CASSLSAGLNIQYF. In nucleotides, the CDR3 is TGTGCCAGCAGCTTATCGGCAGGACTGAACATTCAGTACTTC.

This chain links TRBV27 with TRBJ1-4; 10 bases align to TRBD1. This CDR3 contains 16 residues. Germline CDR1 and CDR2: MNHEY and SMNVEV (reference sequence). V lost 9 bases and J lost 4; bases outside the gene matches: 11. CDR3 protein: CARRQGAILYNEKLFF. CDR3 DNA sequence: TGTGCCAGGAGACAGGGGGCCATACTTTATAATGAAAAACTGTTTTTT.

The chain couples TRBV10-1 to TRBJ2-3; the D is unclear. The V end lost 7 bases, the J end lost 2 bases, and 10 bases lay between the germline ends. The CDR3 is 13 residues long. CDR1 is WNHNN and CDR2 is SYGVQD in the germline V gene (reference sequence). In DNA, the CDR3 is TGCGCCAGCACGGCGGATACCACAGATACGCAGTATTTT. Amino acids: CASTADTTDTQYF.

This chain joins TRBV28 and TRBJ1-6, with D unclear. Germline V gives CDR1 MDHEN, CDR2 SYDVKM. Trimming left V 6 bases short and J 7 bases short, with 10 bases between. The CDR3 is made up of 13 amino acids. The CDR3 region is CASSPGRNSPLHF. In DNA, the CDR3 is TGTGCCAGCAGCCCAGGACGGAATTCACCCCTCCACTTT.

In the case of this clone: Other DNA sequences in the sample encode the same CDR3. The chain recombines TRBV5-1 with TRBJ2-5; D may be TRBD1 (6 bases). The CDR3 loop spans 14 amino acids. V shed 0 bases and J shed 2 bases, with 8 bases lying between them. Germline-derived CDR1 and CDR2 are SGHRS and YFSETQ. The CDR3 DNA is TGCGCCAGCAGCTTGGGGACAGCTCAAGAGACCCAGTACTTC. It encodes CASSLGTAQETQYF.

This clone has only one observation. This chain connects TRBV10-3 to TRBJ1-1; 7 nucleotides agree with TRBD1. Unmatched junction bases numbered 10, after V lost 6 bases and J lost 3 bases. Germline CDR1 and CDR2: ENHRY and SYGVKD. There are 15 residues in the CDR3. The CDR3 protein is CAIRIPTGLDTEAFF. DNA for the CDR3: TGTGCCATCAGGATACCGACAGGGCTGGACACTGAAGCTTTCTTT.

V gene TRBV11-2 combines with J gene TRBJ2-3, with D unresolved. Germline CDR1 and CDR2: SGHAT and FQNNGV. The V end was cut by 3 bases, the J end by 2 bases, with 6 bases between. This CDR3 has 13 amino acids. In nucleotides, the CDR3 is TGTGCCAGCAGCTTTGGTCTCACAGATACGCAGTATTTT. It specifies CASSFGLTDTQYF.

The chain joins TRBV6-4 to TRBJ2-3; perhaps D is TRBD1 or TRBD2 (5 bases each). CDR1 and CDR2 (germline): MRHNA, SNTAGT. The CDR3 totals 14 residues. Between the trimmed V and J ends, which lost 5 bases and 6 bases, there was a span of 15 bases. The CDR3: CASSFEAGADTQYF. The CDR3 bases are TGTGCCAGCAGTTTCGAGGCCGGGGCCGATACGCAGTATTTT.

This clone was observed once. The sample contains more than one DNA sequence encoding this CDR3. The CDR3 DNA is TGTGCCAGCAGCCGCGGGAGGAGCAATCAGCCCCAGCATTTT. It is translated as CASSRGRSNQPQHF. The chain recombines TRBV6-5 with TRBJ1-5; D not resolved. Trimming pared 6 bases from V and 1 base from J, leaving 10 bases between. Germline CDR1 reads MNHEY; CDR2 reads SVGAGI. This CDR3 comprises 14 residues.